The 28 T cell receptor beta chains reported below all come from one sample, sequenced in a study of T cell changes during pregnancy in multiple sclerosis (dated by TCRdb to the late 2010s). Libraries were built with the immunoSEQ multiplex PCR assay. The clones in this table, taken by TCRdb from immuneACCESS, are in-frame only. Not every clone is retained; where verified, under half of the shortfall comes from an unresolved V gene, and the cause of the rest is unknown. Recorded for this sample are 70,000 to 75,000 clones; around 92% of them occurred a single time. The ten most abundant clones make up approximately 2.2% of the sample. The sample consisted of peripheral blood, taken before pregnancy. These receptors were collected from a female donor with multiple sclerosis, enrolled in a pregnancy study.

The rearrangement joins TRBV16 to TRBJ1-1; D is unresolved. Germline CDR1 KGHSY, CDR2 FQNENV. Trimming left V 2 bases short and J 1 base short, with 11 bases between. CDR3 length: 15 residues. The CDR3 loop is CASSQRSGGNTEAFF. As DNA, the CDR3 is TGTGCCAGCAGCCAAAGGAGTGGCGGGAACACTGAAGCTTTCTTT.

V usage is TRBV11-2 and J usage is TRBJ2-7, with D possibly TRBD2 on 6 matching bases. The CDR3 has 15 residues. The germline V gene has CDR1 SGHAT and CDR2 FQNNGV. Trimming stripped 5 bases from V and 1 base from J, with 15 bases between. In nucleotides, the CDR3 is TGTGCCAGCAGCCCCCTCTTAGCGGTTTCCTACGAGCAGTACTTC. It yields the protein CASSPLLAVSYEQYF.

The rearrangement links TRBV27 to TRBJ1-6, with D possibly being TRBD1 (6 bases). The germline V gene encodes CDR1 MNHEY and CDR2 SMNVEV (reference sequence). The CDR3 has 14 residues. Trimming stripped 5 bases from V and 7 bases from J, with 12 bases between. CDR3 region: CASSLARGNSPLHF. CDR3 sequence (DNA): TGTGCCAGCAGTCTCGCCAGGGGAAATTCACCCCTCCACTTT.

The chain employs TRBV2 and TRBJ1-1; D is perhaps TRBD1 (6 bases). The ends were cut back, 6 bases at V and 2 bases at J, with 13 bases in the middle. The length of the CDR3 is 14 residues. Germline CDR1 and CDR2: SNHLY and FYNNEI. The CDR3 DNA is TGTGCCAGCAGAAAATGGACAGAAAACACTGAAGCTTTCTTT. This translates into CASRKWTENTEAFF.

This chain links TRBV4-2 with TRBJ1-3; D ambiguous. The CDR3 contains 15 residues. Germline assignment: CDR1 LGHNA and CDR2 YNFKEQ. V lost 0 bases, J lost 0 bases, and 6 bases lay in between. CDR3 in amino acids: CASSQDFNSGNTIYF. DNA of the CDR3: TGTGCCAGCAGCCAAGATTTTAACTCTGGAAACACCATATATTTT.

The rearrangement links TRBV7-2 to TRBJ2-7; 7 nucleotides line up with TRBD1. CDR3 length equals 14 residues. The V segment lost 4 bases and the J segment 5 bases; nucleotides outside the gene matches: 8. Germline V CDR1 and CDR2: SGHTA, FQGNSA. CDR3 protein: CASSSRQGRDEQYF. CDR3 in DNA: TGTGCCAGCAGCTCCAGACAGGGAAGGGACGAGCAGTACTTC.

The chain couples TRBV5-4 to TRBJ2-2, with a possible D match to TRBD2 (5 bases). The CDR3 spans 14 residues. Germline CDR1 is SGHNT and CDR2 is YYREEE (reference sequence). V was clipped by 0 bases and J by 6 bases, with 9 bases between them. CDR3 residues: CASSLAGGPGELFF. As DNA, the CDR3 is TGTGCCAGCAGCTTGGCCGGCGGGCCCGGGGAGCTGTTTTTT.

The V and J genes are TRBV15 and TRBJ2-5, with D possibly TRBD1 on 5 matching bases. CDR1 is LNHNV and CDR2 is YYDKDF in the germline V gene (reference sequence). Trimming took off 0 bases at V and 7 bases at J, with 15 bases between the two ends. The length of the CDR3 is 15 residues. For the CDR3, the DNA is TGTGCCACCAGCAGAGATCGCAGGGTCGGCTGGACCCAGTACTTC. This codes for CATSRDRRVGWTQYF.

The CDR3 protein is CASSVGADRTEQYF. In DNA form, the CDR3 reads TGTGCCAGCAGCGTAGGGGCGGACAGGACGGAGCAGTACTTC. The chain links TRBV9 to TRBJ2-7; 7 nucleotides agree with TRBD1. Germline V gene sequence: CDR1 SGDLS, CDR2 YYNGEE. The CDR3 covers 14 residues. The trim removed 0 bases at V and 7 bases at J, leaving 7 bases unmatched.

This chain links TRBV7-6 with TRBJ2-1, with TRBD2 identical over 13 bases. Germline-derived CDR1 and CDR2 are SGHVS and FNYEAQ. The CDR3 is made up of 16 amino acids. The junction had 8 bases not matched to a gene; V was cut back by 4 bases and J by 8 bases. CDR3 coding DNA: TGTGCCAGCAGCTCACTAGCGGGAGGGCCCCCACATGAGCAGTTCTTC. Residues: CASSSLAGGPPHEQFF. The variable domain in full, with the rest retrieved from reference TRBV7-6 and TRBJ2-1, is GAGVSQSPRYKVTKRGQDVALRCDPISGHVSLYWYRQALGQGPEFLTYFNYEAQQDKSGLPNDRFSAERPEGSISTLTIQRTEQRDSAMYRCASSSLAGGPPHEQFFGPGTRLTVL.

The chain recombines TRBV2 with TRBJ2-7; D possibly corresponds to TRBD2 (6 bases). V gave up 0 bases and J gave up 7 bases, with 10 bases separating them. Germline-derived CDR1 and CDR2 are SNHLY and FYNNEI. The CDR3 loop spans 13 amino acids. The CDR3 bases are TGTGCCAGCAGTGAAGCGCGGGGTTGGGAGCAGTACTTC. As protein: CASSEARGWEQYF.

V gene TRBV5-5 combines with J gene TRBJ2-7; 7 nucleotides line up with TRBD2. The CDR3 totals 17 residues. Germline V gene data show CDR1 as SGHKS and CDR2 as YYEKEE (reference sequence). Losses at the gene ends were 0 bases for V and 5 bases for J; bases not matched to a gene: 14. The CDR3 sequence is CASSLALGTTPRHEQYF. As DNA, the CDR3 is TGTGCCAGCAGCTTGGCCTTAGGGACTACGCCGAGACACGAGCAGTACTTC.

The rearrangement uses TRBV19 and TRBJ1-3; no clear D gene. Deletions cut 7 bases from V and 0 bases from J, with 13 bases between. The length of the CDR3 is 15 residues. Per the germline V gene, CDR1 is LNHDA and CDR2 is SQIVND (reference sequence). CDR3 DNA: TGTGCCAGTACTGTTGCGGGGATCTCTGGAAACACCATATATTTT. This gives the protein CASTVAGISGNTIYF.

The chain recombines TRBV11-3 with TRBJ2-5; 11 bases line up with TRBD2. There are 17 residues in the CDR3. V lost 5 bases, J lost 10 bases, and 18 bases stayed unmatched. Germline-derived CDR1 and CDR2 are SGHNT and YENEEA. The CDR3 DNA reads TGTGCCAGCAGCAAAAACCACAATAGCGGGAGGGCCGGGGACCAGTACTTC. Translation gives CASSKNHNSGRAGDQYF.

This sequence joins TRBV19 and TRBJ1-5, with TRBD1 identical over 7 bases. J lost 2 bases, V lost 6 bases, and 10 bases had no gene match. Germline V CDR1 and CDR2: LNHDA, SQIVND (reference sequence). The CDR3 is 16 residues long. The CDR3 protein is CASRGTGQGGNQPQHF. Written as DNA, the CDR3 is TGTGCCAGTAGGGGGACCGGTCAGGGGGGCAATCAGCCCCAGCATTTT. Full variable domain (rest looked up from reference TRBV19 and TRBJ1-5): DGGITQSPKYLFRKEGQNVTLSCEQNLNHDAMYWYRQDPGQGLRLIYYSQIVNDFQKGDIAEGYSVSREKKESFPLTVTSAQKNPTAFYLCASRGTGQGGNQPQHFGDGTRLSIL.

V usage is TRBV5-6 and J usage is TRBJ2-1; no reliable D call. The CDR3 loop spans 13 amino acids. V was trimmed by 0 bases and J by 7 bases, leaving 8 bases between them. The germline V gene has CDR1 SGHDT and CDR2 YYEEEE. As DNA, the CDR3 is TGTGCCAGCAGCTTGGCCGACTCTAATGAGCAGTTCTTC. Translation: CASSLADSNEQFF. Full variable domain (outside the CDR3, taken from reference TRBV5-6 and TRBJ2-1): DAGVTQSPTHLIKTRGQQVTLRCSPKSGHDTVSWYQQALGQGPQFIFQYYEEEERQRGNFPDRFSGHQFPNYSSELNVNALLLGDSALYLCASSLADSNEQFFGPGTRLTVL.

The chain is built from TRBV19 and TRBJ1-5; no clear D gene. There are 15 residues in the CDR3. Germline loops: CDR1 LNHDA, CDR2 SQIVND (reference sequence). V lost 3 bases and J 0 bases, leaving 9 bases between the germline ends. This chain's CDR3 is CASSILDNSNQPQHF. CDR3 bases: TGTGCCAGTAGTATCCTAGATAATAGCAATCAGCCCCAGCATTTT.

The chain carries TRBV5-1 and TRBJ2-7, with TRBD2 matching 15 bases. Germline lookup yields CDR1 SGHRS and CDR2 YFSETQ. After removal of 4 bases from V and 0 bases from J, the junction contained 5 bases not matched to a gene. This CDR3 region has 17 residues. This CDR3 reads CASSGGLAGGSSYEQYF. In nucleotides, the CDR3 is TGCGCCAGCAGCGGGGGACTAGCGGGAGGTAGCTCCTACGAGCAGTACTTC.

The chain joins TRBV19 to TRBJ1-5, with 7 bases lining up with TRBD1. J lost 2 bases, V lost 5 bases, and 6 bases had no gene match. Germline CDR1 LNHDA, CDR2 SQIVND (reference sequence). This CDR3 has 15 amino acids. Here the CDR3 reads CASSFRQGRNQPQHF. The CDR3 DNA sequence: TGTGCCAGTAGTTTCCGACAGGGCCGCAATCAGCCCCAGCATTTT.

The chain's CDR3 is CAISGTSNTEAFF. The CDR3 nucleotides are TGTGCCATCAGTGGGACAAGTAACACTGAAGCTTTCTTT. V is TRBV10-3 and J is TRBJ1-1; the D gene is possibly TRBD1 (5 bases). CDR3 length: 13 amino acids. CDR1 is ENHRY, CDR2 SYGVKD, per germline. V gave up 4 bases and J gave up 2 bases, with 8 bases separating them.

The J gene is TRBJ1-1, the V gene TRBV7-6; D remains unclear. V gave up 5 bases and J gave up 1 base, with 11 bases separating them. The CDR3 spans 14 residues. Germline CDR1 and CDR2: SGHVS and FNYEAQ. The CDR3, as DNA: TGTGCCAGCAGCCCGCGTTCCGGGAACACTGAAGCTTTCTTT. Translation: CASSPRSGNTEAFF.

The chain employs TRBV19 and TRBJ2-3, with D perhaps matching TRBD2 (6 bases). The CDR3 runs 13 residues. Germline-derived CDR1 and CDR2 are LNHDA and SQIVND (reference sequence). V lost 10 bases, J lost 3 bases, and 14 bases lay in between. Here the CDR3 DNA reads TGTGCCAATCTCGACGGGGGAACAGATACGCAGTATTTT. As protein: CANLDGGTDTQYF.

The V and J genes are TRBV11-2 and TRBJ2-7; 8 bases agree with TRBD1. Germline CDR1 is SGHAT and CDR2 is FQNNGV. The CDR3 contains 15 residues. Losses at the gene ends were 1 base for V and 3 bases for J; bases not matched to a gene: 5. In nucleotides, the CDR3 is TGTGCCAGCAGCTTAGCGACAGGGGACCGCTACGAGCAGTACTTC. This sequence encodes CASSLATGDRYEQYF.

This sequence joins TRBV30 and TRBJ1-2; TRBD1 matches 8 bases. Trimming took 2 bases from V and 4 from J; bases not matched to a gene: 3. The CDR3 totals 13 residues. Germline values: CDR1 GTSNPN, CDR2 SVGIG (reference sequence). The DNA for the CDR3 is TGTGCCTGGAGTACGACAGGGGCCTATGGCTACACCTTC. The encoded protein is CAWSTTGAYGYTF. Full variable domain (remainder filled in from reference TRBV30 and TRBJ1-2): SQTIHQWPATLVQPVGSPLSLECTVEGTSNPNLYWYRQAAGRGLQLLFYSVGIGQISSEVPQNLSASRPQDRQFILSSKKLLLSDSGFYLCAWSTTGAYGYTFGSGTRLTVV.

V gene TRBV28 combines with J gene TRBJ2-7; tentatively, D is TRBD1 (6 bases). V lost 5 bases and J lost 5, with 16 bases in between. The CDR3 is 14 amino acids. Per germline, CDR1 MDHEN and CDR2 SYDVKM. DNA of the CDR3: TGTGCCAGCAGTGCCTACAGGGTTCAGGACGAGCAGTACTTC. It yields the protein CASSAYRVQDEQYF.

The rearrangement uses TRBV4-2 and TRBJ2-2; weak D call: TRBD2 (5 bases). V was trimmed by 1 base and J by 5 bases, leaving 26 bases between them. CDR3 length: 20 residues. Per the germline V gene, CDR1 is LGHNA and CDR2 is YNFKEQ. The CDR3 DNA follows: TGTGCCAGCAGCCAAGCCGCGGGTCTTGAGTACCCCCCCCCTACCGGGGAGCTGTTTTTT. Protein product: CASSQAAGLEYPPPTGELFF.

The CDR3 DNA follows: TGTGCCAGCAGCTCGAATCCGGGACTAGCGGGAGATGAGCAGTTCTTC. Residues: CASSSNPGLAGDEQFF. The V call is TRBV7-3, the J call TRBJ2-1; 14 nucleotides align to TRBD2. V gave up 4 bases and J gave up 8 bases; unmatched junction bases: 7. This CDR3 has 16 residues. CDR1 and CDR2 (germline): SGHTA, FQGTGA.

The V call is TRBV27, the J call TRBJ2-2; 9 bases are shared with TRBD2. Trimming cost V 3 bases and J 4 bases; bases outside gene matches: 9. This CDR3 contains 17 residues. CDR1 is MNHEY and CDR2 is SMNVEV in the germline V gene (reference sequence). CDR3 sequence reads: CASSFGAAGGVTGELFF. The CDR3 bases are TGTGCCAGCAGTTTTGGAGCTGCGGGAGGGGTCACCGGGGAGCTGTTTTTT.